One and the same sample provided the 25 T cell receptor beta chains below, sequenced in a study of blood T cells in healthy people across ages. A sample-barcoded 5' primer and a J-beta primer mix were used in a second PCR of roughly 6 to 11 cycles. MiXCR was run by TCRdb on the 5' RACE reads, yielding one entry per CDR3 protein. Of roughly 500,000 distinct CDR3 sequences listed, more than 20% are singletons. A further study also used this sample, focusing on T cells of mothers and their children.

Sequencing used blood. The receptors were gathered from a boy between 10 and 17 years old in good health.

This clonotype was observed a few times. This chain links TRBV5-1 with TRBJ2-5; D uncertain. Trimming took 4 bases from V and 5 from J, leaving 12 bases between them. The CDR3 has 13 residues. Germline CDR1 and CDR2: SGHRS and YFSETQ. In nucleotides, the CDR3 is TGCGCCAGCAGCCACGTCACCGGCGAGACCCAGTACTTC. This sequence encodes CASSHVTGETQYF.

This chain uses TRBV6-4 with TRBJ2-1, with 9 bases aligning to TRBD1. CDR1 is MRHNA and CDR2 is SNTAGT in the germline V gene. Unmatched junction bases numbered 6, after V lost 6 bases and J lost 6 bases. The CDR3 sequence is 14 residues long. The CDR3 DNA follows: TGTGCCAGCAGACCTGGGACAGGGCCCAATGAGCAGTTCTTC. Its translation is CASRPGTGPNEQFF.

CDR3 DNA sequence: TGTGCCAGCAGCCCCGGGGCCACTAGCGGGAGGTTCTACAATGAGCAGTTCTTC. It encodes CASSPGATSGRFYNEQFF. This chain uses TRBV7-3 with TRBJ2-1, with 12 bases matching TRBD2. The CDR3 contains 18 residues. CDR1 is SGHTA, CDR2 FQGTGA, per germline. Unmatched junction bases numbered 11, after V lost 5 bases and J lost 3 bases.

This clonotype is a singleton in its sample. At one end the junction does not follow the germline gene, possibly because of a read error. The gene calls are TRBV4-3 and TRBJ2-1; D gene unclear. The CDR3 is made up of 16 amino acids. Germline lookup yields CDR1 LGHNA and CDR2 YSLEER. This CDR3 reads CASSQGYTSSYNEQFF. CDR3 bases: TGCGCAAGCAGCCAAGGATACACAAGCTCCTACAATGAGCAGTTCTTC.

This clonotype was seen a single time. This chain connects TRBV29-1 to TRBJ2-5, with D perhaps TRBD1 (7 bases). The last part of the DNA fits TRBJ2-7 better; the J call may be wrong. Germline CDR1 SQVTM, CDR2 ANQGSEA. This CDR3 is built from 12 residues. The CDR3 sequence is CSARQGGYEQYF. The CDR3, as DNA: TGCAGCGCACGACAGGGAGGCTACGAGCAGTACTTC.

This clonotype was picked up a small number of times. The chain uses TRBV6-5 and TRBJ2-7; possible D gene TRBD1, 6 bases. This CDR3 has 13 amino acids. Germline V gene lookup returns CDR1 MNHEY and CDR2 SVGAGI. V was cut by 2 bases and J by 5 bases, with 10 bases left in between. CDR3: CASSYRDKNEQYF. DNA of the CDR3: TGTGCCAGCAGTTACAGGGACAAAAACGAGCAGTACTTC.

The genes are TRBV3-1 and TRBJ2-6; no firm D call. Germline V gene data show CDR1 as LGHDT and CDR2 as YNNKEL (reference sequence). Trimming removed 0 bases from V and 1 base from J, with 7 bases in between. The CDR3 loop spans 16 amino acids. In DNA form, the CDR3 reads TGTGCCAGCAGCCAAGAGCACCTATCTGGGGCCAACGTCCTGACTTTC. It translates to CASSQEHLSGANVLTF.

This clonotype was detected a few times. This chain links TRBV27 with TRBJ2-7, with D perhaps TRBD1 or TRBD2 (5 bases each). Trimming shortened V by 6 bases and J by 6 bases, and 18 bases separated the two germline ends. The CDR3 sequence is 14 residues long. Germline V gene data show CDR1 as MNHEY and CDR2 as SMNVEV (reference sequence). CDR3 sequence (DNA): TGTGCCAGCAGACAGCTTCAGGGAGTTAGCGAGCAGTACTTC. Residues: CASRQLQGVSEQYF.

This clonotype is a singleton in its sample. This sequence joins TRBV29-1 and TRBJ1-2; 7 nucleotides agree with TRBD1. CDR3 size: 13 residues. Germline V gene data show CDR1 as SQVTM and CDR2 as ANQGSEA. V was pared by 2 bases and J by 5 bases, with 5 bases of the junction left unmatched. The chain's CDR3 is CSVESRQGYGYTF. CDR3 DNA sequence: TGCAGCGTTGAATCCAGACAGGGTTATGGCTACACCTTC.

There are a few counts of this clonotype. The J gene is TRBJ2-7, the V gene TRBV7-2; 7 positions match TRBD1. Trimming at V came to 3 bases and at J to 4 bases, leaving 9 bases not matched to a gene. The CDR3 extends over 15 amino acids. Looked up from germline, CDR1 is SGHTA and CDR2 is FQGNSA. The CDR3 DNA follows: TGTGCCAGCAGCTTCGACAGGGATCCAATATACGAGCAGTACTTC. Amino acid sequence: CASSFDRDPIYEQYF.

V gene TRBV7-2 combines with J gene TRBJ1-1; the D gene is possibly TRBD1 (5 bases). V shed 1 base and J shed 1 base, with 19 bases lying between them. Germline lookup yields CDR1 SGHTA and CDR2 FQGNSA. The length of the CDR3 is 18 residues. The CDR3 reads CASSLVGQGLTSNTEAFF. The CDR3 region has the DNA TGTGCCAGCAGCTTAGTGGGTCAGGGTCTTACCTCGAACACTGAAGCTTTCTTT.

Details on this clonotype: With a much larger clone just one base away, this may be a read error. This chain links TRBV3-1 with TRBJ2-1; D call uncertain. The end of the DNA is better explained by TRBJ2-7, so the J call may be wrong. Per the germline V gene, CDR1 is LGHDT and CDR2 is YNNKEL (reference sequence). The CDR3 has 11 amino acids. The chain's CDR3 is CASSQESEQYF. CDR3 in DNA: TGTGCCAGCAGCCAAGAGTCCGAGCAGTACTTC.

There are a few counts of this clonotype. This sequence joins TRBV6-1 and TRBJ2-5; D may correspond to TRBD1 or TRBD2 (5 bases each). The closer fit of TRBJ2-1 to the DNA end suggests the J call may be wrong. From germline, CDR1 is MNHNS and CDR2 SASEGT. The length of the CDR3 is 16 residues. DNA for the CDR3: TGTGCCAGCAGTGCCTTGACCGGGACCACCTACAATGAGCAGTTCTTC. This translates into CASSALTGTTYNEQFF.

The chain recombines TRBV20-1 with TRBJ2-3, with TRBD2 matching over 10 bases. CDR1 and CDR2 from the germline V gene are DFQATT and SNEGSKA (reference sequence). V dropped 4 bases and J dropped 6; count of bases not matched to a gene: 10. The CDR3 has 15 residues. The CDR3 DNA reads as TGCAGTGCTATAAGACTAGCGGGTCCCGGGGATACGCAGTATTTT. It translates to CSAIRLAGPGDTQYF.

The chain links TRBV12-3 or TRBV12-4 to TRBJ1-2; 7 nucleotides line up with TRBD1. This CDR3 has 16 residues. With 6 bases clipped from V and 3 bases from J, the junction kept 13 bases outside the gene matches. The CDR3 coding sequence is TGTGCCAGCAGGGGGGACAGAGGCACGCTATACTATGGCTACACCTTC. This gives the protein CASRGDRGTLYYGYTF.

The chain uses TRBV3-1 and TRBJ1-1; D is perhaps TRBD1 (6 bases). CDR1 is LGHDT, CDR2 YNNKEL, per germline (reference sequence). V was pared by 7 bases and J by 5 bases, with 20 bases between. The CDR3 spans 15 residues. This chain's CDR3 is CASTLRGGMWTEAFF. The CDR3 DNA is TGTGCCAGCACCTTGAGGGGGGGGATGTGGACTGAAGCTTTCTTT.

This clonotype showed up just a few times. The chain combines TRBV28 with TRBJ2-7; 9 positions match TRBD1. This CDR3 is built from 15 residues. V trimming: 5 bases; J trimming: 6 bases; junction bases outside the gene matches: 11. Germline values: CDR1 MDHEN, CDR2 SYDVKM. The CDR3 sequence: CASSRNRGLEGEQYF. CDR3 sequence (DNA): TGTGCCAGCAGTCGAAACAGGGGGCTGGAAGGCGAGCAGTACTTC.

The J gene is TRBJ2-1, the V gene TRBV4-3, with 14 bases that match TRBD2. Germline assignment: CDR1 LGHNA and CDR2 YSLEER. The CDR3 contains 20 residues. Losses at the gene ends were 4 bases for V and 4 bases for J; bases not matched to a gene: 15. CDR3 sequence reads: CASSPHRIETSGRGYNEQFF. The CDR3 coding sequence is TGCGCCAGCAGCCCGCATCGGATAGAGACTAGCGGGAGGGGGTACAATGAGCAGTTCTTC.

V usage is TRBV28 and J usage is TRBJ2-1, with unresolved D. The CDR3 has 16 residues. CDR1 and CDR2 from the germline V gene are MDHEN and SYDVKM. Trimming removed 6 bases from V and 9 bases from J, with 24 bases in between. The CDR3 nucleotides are TGTGCCAGCAGCACCCACGACTCATTCACGACCCCTGAGCAGTTCTTC. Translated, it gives CASSTHDSFTTPEQFF. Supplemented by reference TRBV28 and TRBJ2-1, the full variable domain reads DVKVTQSSRYLVKRTGEKVFLECVQDMDHENMFWYRQDPGLGLRLIYFSYDVKMKEKGDIPEGYSVSREKKERFSLILESASTNQTSMYLCASSTHDSFTTPEQFFGPGTRLTVL.

For the CDR3, the DNA is TGTGCCAGCAGTTTCCCTCGGAGGACAGGGGGCATGGATACGCAGTATTTT. Amino acids: CASSFPRRTGGMDTQYF. V gene TRBV28 combines with J gene TRBJ2-3; TRBD1 matches 11 bases. Per germline, CDR1 MDHEN and CDR2 SYDVKM. V lost 3 bases and J lost 6; bases outside the gene matches: 11. The CDR3 covers 17 residues. Full variable domain (missing parts from reference TRBV28 and TRBJ2-3): DVKVTQSSRYLVKRTGEKVFLECVQDMDHENMFWYRQDPGLGLRLIYFSYDVKMKEKGDIPEGYSVSREKKERFSLILESASTNQTSMYLCASSFPRRTGGMDTQYFGPGTRLTVL.

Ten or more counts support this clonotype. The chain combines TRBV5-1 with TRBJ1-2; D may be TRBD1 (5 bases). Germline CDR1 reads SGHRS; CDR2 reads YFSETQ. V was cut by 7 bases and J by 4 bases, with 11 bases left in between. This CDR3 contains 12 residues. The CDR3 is CASGDSFYGYTF. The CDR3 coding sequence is TGCGCCAGCGGCGACAGTTTCTATGGCTACACCTTC.

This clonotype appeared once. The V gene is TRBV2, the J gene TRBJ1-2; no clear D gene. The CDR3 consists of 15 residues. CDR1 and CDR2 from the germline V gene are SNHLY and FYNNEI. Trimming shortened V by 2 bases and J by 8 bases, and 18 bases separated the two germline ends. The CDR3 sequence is CASSEQYRKPDGYTF. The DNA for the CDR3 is TGTGCCAGCAGTGAACAGTACCGTAAGCCCGACGGCTACACCTTC.

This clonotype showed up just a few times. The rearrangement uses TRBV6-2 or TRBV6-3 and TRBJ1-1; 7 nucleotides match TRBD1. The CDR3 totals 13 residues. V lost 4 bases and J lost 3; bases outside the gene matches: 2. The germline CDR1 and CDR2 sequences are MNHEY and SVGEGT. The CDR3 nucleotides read TGTGCCAGCAGTTTGGGACAGCACACTGAAGCTTTCTTT. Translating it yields CASSLGQHTEAFF.

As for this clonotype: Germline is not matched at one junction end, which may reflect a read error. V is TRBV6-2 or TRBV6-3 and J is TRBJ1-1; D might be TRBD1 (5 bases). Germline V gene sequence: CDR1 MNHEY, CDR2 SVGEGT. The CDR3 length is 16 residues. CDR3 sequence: CASSYYGEGSNPEAFF. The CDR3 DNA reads TGTGCCAGCAGTTACTATGGAGAGGGGTCGAACCCTGAAGCTTTCTTT.

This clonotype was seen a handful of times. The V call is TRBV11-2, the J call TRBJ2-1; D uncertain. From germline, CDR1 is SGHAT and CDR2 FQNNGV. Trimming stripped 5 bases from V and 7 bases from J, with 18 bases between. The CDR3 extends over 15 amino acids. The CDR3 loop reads CASSPLLSTRNEQFF. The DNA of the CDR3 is TGTGCCAGCAGCCCCCTTCTCTCGACCCGGAATGAGCAGTTCTTC. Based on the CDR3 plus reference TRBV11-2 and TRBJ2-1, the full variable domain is EAGVAQSPRYKIIEKRQSVAFWCNPISGHATLYWYQQILGQGPKLLIQFQNNGVVDDSQLPKDRFSAERLKGVDSTLKIQPAKLEDSAVYLCASSPLLSTRNEQFFGPGTRLTVL.